This T cell receptor beta chain was documented in a study of blood T cell repertoires in COVID-19. Under the authors' procedure: Estimated nucleated cell counts came from reference gene primer amplification. Libraries were prepared by immunoSEQ multiplex PCR; TCRdb keeps only in-frame clonotypes and omits some of them. V, J and clone size reflect that table, while D and trimming were determined from the DNA. This sample carries 270,000 or so clones, about 85% of them seen once, and the ten largest clones take about an eighth. The receptor was isolated from a human donor in a cohort sampled during active COVID-19. Material: peripheral blood.

The CDR3 reads CAWSRTVDTEAFF. The CDR3 DNA is TGTGCCTGGAGTAGGACAGTCGACACTGAAGCTTTCTTT. The genes are TRBV30 and TRBJ1-1; D is possibly TRBD1 (6 bases). V lost 2 bases and J lost 3, with 10 bases in between. CDR1 is GTSNPN and CDR2 is SVGIG in the germline V gene (reference sequence). The CDR3 loop spans 13 amino acids.